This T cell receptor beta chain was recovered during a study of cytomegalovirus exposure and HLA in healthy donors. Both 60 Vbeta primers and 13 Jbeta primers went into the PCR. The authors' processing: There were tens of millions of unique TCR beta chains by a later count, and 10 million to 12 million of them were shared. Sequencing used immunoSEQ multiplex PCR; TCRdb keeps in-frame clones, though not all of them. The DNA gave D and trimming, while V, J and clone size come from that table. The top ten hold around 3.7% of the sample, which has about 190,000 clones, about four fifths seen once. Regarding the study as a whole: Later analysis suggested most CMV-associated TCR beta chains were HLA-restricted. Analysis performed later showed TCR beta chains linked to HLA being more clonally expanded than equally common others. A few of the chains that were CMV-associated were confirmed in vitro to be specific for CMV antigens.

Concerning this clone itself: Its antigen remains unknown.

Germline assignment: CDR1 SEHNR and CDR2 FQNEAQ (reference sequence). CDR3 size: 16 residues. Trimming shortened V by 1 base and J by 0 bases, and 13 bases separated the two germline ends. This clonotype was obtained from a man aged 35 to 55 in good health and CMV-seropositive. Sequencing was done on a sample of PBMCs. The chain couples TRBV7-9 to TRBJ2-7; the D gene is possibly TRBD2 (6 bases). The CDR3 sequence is CASSLGSSVSSYEQYF. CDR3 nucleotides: TGTGCCAGCAGCTTAGGATCTAGCGTGAGCTCCTACGAGCAGTACTTC.